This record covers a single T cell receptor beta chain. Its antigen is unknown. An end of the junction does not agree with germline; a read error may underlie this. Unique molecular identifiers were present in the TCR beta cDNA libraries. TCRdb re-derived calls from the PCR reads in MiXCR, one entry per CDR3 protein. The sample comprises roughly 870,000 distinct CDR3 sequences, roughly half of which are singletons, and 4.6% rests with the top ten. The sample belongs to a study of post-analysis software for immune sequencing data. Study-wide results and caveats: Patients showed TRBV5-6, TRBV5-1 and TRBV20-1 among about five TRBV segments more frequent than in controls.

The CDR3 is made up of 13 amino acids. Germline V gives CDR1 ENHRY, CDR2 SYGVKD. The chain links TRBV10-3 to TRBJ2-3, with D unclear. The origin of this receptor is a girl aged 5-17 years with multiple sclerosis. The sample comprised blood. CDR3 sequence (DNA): TGTGCCATCAGTGGTTCGGGTGGAGATACACAGTATTTT. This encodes CAISGSGGDTQYF.